Sequencing of this TCR beta chain was carried out in a study of T cells in women clearing cervical HPV infection (dated by TCRdb to the late 2010s). Context from the whole study: The cases were 25 or so women with histologically confirmed HPV16-related CIN3 or worse, and 2 of these cases were invasive cancers. Cases were matched to controls by age within five years and by the year the sample was collected. In the parent cohort, around 9,500 women aged 18 or older were enrolled in Guanacaste, Costa Rica, during about 1992 to 1994 and were followed for more than 6 years. Since only a few of the women had HLA typing available, the possibility that HLA type was acting as a confounder could not be ruled out. Cases had a median age of almost 35 years and controls had a median age of approximately 38, with no significant differences in baseline characteristics. Five blinded duplicates per group were added as quality controls, so that about 60 samples were obtained: approximately 50 participants and 10 replicates. Blood from cases was collected at the visit at which the lesion was first identified, whereas blood from controls was collected once infection was no longer detected. The controls were fewer than 30 women whose single incident HPV16 infection cleared within 12 months with no development of precancer or cancer. Nested within Costa Rica's Guanacaste HPV Natural History Study, an exploratory proof-of-principle case-control study compared TCR repertoires across cervical HPV16 outcomes. Among cases, blood sampling came a median of roughly 150 days after lesion detection, with an interquartile range of about 80 to 230 days.

Every participant had a single incident cervical HPV16 infection, and prevalent HPV16 infections were excluded. Cervical HPV DNA was detected by MY09/MY11 PCR and genotyped by dot-blot hybridization. Roughly 15 mL of heparinized blood was centrifuged, after which the buffy coat was aliquoted, frozen at -30 degrees C, and then stored at -80 degrees C. QIAGEN kits were used to extract genomic DNA from buffy coat specimens. Broad study findings and their caveats: Significantly higher TCR repertoire richness was observed in CIN3+ cases than in controls across sequencing depths, whereas no difference in evenness was found. Lower TRBV6-7 relative abundance was observed in cases than in controls (0.11% versus 0.16%; Bonferroni P = 0.0008). Because the number of T cells in each sample was unknown, differences in richness could reflect differing T-cell content rather than repertoire biology. Random forest classifiers combining richness and V gene abundances distinguished cases from controls with an estimated AUC of 0.8 to 0.9. Whether associations preceded infection or resulted from infection could not be shown with the cross-sectional design, and effector/memory subsets and HPV-specific T cells were not isolated.

Using the immunoSEQ assay, multiplex PCR amplified TCR beta CDR3 regions from an average of roughly 1,100 ng of genomic DNA per sample. Primer bias was corrected in the assay by using a complete synthetic TCR repertoire to establish an amplification baseline. The amplicons were sequenced on the Illumina platform. Per the source publication's procedure: Sequences were error-corrected by clustering with frequency ratios and a modified nearest-neighbor algorithm and were then analyzed in the immunoSEQ Analyzer with IMGT gene definitions. At each rarefaction depth, TCR richness and evenness were averaged over 20 rarefaction repeats, and samples with fewer sequences than the depth were excluded. V, D and J gene relative abundances were compared between groups with Wilcoxon rank sum tests, applying FDR correction. Blinded duplicates gave an intraclass correlation of roughly 96% for TCR richness and an average of around 76% across under 75 gene segments. Not all clones reach the TCRdb copy of this immuneACCESS table, which keeps in-frame sequences only. Checked studies attribute under half of the gap to unresolved V genes and leave the rest unexplained. V, J and clone size were drawn from that table, and D and trimming were deduced from the DNA. The sample table on file contains about 37,000 clones. The ten biggest clones cover approximately 1.5% of the sample.

The CDR3 measures 13 amino acids from cysteine to phenylalanine. The CDR3 was read in part: 30 bases, with the frame set at base 1. The junction shows trimming of 3 bases on V and 4 bases on J, and the gene matches do not reach 2 bases of it. The germline V gene yields SGHTA for CDR1 and FQGNSA for CDR2. As concerns this clone: Its recognized antigen is unknown. The read finishes 3 residues shy of the CDR3 end, and the germline J gene is used to complete it.

Recombination connected TRBV7-2 to TRBJ2-7; TRBD2 fits 8 bases in the junction. Source material: blood buffy coat. This clonotype originated in a woman between 18 and 70 years old with a cervical HPV16 infection that either progressed to CIN3+ or cleared (not recorded which). The CDR3 bases that were read are TGTGCCAGCAGCTTGACTAGCGCGTACGAG. This encodes CASSLTSAYE. From start to end, the CDR3 is CASSLTSAYEQYF.